Listed below are T cell receptor beta chains from one sample, sequenced in a study of cytomegalovirus exposure and HLA in healthy donors. TCRdb's copy holds only in-frame clones and misses some; the assay was immunoSEQ multiplex PCR. The sample lists roughly 47,000 clones, 80% to 95% seen once, with less than 2.5% in the top ten. The sequenced material came from PBMCs. The receptors shown here come from a woman between 18 and 29 years old in good health and CMV-seronegative. Both conserved end residues are trimmed from each CDR3. The order of the fields is D gene, V gene, CDR3 protein. The D gene is left open where the match is weak.

TRBD1 TRBV5-4 ASSLPGTGVHTQY
. TRBV5-1 ASSPDTASTGELF
. TRBV6-1 ASRGEERPYEQY
. TRBV29-1 SVVRNTEAF
. TRBV11-2 ASSSQENTEAF
TRBD1 TRBV6-5 ASSFEQGFRETQY
TRBD1 TRBV9 ASSVEDRDTDTQY
TRBD1 TRBV27 ASSLNRGSYEQY
TRBD2 TRBV5-1 ASSPLAGPNNEQF
. TRBV30 AWSVQDGNTIY
. TRBV9 ASSPTSGEGKANYGYT
TRBD1 TRBV19 ASSIDGTGGTEAF
TRBD1 TRBV6-1 ASKQGVEQY
. TRBV5-6 ASSLTGTGYGYT
TRBD1 TRBV7-8 ASSLAGQESSYNSPLH
TRBD2 TRBV27 ASSPSGSTDTQY
TRBD1 TRBV7-8 ASSLTQTGMGEKLF
. TRBV6-1 ASSITSSYNEQF
. TRBV28 ASSLRGFSNQPQH
TRBD2 TRBV11-2 ASSSEGGTGGWDTQY
TRBD1 TRBV5-6 ASSTGDTDTQY
. TRBV19 ASSSTVGSQPQH
. TRBV2 ASSESIWGTTDYGYT
TRBD1 TRBV5-1 ASSLGQGGGNTIY
. TRBV6-6 ASSYPTGNQPQH
. TRBV19 ASSIGGGSYEQY